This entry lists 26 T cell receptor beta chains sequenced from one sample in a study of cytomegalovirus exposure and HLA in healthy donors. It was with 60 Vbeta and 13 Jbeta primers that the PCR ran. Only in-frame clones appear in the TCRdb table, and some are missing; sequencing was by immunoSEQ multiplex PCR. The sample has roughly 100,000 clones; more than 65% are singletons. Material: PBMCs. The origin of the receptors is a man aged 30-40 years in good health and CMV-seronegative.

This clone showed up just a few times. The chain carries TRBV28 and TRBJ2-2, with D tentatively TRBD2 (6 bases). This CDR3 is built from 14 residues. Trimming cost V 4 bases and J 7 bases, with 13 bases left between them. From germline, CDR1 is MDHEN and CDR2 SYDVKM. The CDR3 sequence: CASSSGLRGGELFF. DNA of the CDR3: TGTGCCAGCAGTTCGGGACTGCGAGGCGGGGAGCTGTTTTTT. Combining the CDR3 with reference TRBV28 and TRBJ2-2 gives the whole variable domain DVKVTQSSRYLVKRTGEKVFLECVQDMDHENMFWYRQDPGLGLRLIYFSYDVKMKEKGDIPEGYSVSREKKERFSLILESASTNQTSMYLCASSSGLRGGELFFGEGSRLTVL.

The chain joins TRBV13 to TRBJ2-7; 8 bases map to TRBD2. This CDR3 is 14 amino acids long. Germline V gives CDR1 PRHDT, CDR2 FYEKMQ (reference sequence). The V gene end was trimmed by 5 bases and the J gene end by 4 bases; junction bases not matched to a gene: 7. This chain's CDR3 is CASSLSGIGYEQYF. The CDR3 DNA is TGTGCCAGCAGCCTTAGCGGGATTGGGTACGAGCAGTACTTC.

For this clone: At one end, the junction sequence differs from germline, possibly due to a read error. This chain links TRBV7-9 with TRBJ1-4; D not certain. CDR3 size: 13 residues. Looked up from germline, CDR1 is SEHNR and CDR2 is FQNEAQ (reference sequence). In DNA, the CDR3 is TGTTCCAGCAGCTCCGACATCGTTGAAAAACTGTTTTTT. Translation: CSSSSDIVEKLFF.

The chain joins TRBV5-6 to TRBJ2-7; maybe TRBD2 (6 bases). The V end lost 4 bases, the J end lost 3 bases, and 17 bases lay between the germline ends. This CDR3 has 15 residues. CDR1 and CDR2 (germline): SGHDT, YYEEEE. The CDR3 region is CASSPRGRGLYEQYF. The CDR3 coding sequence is TGTGCCAGCAGCCCCCGTGGGCGGGGACTCTACGAGCAGTACTTC.

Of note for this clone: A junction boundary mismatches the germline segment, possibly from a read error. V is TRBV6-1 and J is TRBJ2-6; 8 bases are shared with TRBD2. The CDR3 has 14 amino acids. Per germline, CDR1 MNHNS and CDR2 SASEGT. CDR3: CASSGTRGANGLTF. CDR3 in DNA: TGTGCCAGCAGTGGCACGCGGGGGGCCAACGGCCTGACTTTC.

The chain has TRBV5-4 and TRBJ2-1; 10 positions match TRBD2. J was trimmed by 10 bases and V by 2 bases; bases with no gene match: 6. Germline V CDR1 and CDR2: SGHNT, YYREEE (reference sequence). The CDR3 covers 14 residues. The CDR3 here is CASSLLAGSGEQFF. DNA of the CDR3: TGTGCCAGCAGCTTACTAGCGGGGTCGGGCGAGCAGTTCTTC.

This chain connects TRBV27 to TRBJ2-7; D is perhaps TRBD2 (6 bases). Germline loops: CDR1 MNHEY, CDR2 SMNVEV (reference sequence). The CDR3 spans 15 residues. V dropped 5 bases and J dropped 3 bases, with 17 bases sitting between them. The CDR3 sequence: CASSLYVGGNYEQYF. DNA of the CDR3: TGTGCCAGCAGTCTCTACGTGGGAGGTAACTACGAGCAGTACTTC.

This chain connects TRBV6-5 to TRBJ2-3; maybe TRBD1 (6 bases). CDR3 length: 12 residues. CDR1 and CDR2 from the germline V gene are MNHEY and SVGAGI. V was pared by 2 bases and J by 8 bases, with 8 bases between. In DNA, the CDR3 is TGTGCCAGCAGTTACGACAGGCTTACGCAGTATTTT. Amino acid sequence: CASSYDRLTQYF.

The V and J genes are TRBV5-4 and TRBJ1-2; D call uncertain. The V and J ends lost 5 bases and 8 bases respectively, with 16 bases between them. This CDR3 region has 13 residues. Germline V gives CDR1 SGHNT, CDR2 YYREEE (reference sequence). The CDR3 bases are TGTGCCAGCAGTTCCACTTTCCAAAGCGGCTACACCTTC. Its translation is CASSSTFQSGYTF.

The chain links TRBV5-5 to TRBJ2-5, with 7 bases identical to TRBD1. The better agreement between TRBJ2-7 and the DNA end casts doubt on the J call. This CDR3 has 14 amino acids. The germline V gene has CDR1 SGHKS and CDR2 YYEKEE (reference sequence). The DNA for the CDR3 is TGTGCCAGCAGCTCCCGGACAGGTCTCAGCGAGCAGTACTTC. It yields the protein CASSSRTGLSEQYF.

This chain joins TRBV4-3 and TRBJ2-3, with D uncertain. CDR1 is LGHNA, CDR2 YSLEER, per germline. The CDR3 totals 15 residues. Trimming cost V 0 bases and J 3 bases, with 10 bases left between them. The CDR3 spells CASSQDTSVTDTQYF. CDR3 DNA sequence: TGCGCCAGCAGCCAAGATACAAGCGTAACAGATACGCAGTATTTT.

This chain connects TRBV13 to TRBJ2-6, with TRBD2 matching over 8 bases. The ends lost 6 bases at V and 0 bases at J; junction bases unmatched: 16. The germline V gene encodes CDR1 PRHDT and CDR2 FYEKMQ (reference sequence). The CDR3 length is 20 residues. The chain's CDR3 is CASRSGGGLAGNSGANVLTF. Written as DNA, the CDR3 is TGTGCCAGCAGGAGTGGAGGTGGGCTAGCGGGTAACTCTGGGGCCAACGTCCTGACTTTC.

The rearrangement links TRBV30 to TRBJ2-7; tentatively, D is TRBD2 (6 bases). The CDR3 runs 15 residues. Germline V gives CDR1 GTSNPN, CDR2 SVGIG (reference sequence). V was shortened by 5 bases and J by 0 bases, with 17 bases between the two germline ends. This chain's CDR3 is CAWGRSGYYSYEQYF. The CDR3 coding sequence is TGTGCCTGGGGAAGAAGCGGGTATTACTCCTACGAGCAGTACTTC.

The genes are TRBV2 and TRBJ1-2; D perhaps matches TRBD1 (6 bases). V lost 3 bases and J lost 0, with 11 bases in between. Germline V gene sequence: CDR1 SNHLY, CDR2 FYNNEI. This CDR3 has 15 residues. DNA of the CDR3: TGTGCCAGCAGTGACGGGGGGGCAGCTAACTATGGCTACACCTTC. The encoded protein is CASSDGGAANYGYTF.

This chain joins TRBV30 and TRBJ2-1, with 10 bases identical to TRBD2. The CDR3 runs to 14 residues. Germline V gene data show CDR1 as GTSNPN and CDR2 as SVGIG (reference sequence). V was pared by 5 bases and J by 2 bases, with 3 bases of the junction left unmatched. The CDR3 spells CAWGLAVTYNEQFF. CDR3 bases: TGTGCCTGGGGACTAGCGGTGACCTACAATGAGCAGTTCTTC. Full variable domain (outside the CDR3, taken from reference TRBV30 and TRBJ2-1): SQTIHQWPATLVQPVGSPLSLECTVEGTSNPNLYWYRQAAGRGLQLLFYSVGIGQISSEVPQNLSASRPQDRQFILSSKKLLLSDSGFYLCAWGLAVTYNEQFFGPGTRLTVL.

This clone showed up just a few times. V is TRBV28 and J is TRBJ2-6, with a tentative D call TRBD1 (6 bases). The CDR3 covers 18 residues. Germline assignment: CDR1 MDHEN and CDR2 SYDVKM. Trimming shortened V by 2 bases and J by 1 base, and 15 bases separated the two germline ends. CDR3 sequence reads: CASSLGFYRASGANVLTF. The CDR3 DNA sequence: TGTGCCAGCAGTTTAGGATTTTACAGGGCATCTGGGGCCAACGTCCTGACTTTC.

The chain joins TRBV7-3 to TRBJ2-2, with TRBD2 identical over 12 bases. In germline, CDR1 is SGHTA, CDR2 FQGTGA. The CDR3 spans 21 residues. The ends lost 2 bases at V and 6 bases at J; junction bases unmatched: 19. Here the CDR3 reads CASSLWSAGLAGLRGSGELFF. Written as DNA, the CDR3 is TGTGCCAGCAGCTTATGGTCCGCGGGACTAGCGGGCCTCCGAGGCTCCGGGGAGCTGTTTTTT.

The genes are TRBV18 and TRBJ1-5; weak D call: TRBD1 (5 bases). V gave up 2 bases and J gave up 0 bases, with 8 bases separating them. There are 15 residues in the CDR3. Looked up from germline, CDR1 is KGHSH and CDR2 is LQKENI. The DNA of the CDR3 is TGTGCCAGCTCACCAGACAGACATAGCAATCAGCCCCAGCATTTT. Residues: CASSPDRHSNQPQHF. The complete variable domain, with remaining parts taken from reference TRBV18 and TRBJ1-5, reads NAGVMQNPRHLVRRRGQEARLRCSPMKGHSHVYWYRQLPEEGLKFMVYLQKENIIDESGMPKERFSAEFPKEGPSILRIQQVVRGDSAAYFCASSPDRHSNQPQHFGDGTRLSIL.

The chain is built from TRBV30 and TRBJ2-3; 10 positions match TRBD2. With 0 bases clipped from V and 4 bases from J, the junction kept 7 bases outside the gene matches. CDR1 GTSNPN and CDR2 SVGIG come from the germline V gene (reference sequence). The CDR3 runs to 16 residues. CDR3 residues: CAWSVGAGGPADTQYF. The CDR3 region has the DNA TGTGCCTGGAGTGTTGGAGCGGGAGGGCCCGCAGATACGCAGTATTTT.

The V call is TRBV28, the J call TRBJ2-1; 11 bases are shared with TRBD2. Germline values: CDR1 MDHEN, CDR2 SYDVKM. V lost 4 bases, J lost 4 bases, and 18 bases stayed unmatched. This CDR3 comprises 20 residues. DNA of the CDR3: TGTGCCAGCAGTTCCCCCCAGAATAGCGGGAGGGCCTTCTCGTACAATGAGCAGTTCTTC. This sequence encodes CASSSPQNSGRAFSYNEQFF.

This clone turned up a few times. The CDR3 loop is CASSEQGVSHEQYF. CDR3 nucleotide sequence: TGTGCCAGTAGTGAGCAGGGGGTATCCCACGAGCAGTACTTC. The J gene is TRBJ2-7, the V gene TRBV19; TRBD1 agrees at 7 bases. Germline assignment: CDR1 LNHDA and CDR2 SQIVND (reference sequence). J was trimmed by 5 bases and V by 5 bases; bases with no gene match: 9. The CDR3 runs 14 residues. The variable domain in full, completed from reference TRBV19 and TRBJ2-7, reads DGGITQSPKYLFRKEGQNVTLSCEQNLNHDAMYWYRQDPGQGLRLIYYSQIVNDFQKGDIAEGYSVSREKKESFPLTVTSAQKNPTAFYLCASSEQGVSHEQYFGPGTRLTVT.

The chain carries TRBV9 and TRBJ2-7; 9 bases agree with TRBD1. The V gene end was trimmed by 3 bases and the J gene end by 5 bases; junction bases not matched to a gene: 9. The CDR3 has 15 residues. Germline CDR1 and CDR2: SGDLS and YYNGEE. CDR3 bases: TGTGCCAGCAGCGAGAGGGGACAGGGCTTCGACGAGCAGTACTTC. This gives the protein CASSERGQGFDEQYF.

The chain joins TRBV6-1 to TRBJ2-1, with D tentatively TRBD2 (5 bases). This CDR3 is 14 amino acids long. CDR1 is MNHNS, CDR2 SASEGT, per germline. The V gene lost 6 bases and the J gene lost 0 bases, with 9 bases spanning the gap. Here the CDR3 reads CASSKGSSYNEQFF. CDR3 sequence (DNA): TGTGCCAGCAGCAAAGGGAGCTCCTACAATGAGCAGTTCTTC.

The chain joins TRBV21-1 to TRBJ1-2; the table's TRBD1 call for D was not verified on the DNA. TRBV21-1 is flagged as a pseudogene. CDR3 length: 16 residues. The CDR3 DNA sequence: TGTGCCAGCAGCAAAGGGACAGGAAAAGCTAACTATGGCTACACCTTC. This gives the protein CASSKGTGKANYGYTF.

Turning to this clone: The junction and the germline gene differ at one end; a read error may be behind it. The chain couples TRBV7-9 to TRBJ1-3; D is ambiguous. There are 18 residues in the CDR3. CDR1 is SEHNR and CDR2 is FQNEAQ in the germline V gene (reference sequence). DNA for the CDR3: TGTTCCAGCAGCTCCGTGATCGACTACAGCCTCTCTGGAAACACCATATATTTT. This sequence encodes CSSSSVIDYSLSGNTIYF.

In nucleotides, the CDR3 is TGTGCCAGCAGCTTAAGCCTAACGAACACCGGGGAGCTGTTTTTT. Translated, it gives CASSLSLTNTGELFF. This sequence joins TRBV7-6 and TRBJ2-2; D remains ambiguous. V gave up 2 bases and J gave up 0 bases, with 7 bases separating them. There are 15 residues in the CDR3. Germline V gene data show CDR1 as SGHVS and CDR2 as FNYEAQ.